One sample yielded the 15 T cell receptor beta chains listed below, sequenced in a study of human T cells and chemical hapten exposure. Each CDR3 protein gets one entry after TCRdb re-called the RACE reads with MiXCR. Here the sample spans around 380,000 distinct CDR3 sequences, 4.8% being singletons. The time point was: patch test 1, 2 weeks after DPC sensitization. Treatment noted: therapeutic diphenylcyclopropenone sensitization with weekly scalp DPC. The material sequenced was whole blood, taken in connection with sensitization to the hapten diphenylcyclopropenone (DPC). These receptors were taken from a woman in her 50s with alopecia areata. Some clones in this sample may be carry-over from other donors' samples.

This clonotype was counted ten times or more. The J gene is TRBJ2-1, the V gene TRBV27, with a possible D match to TRBD1 (7 bases). The CDR3 sequence is 13 residues long. Trimming shortened V by 5 bases and J by 9 bases, and 14 bases separated the two germline ends. The germline CDR1 and CDR2 sequences are MNHEY and SMNVEV (reference sequence). CDR3 sequence (DNA): TGTGCCAGCAGTGCAGGGGGGTGGGTTGAGCAGTTCTTC. This encodes CASSAGGWVEQFF.

The chain couples TRBV4-1 to TRBJ2-5, with D maybe TRBD2 (6 bases). Germline V gives CDR1 MGHRA, CDR2 YSYEKL. The CDR3 length is 14 residues. The V end lost 1 base, the J end lost 5 bases, and 11 bases lay between the germline ends. The CDR3 sequence: CASSQVGGDETQYF. For the CDR3, the DNA is TGCGCCAGCAGCCAAGTAGGAGGGGACGAGACCCAGTACTTC.

This clonotype was seen ten or more times. The V gene is TRBV28, the J gene TRBJ1-4; D not certain. Germline CDR1 reads MDHEN; CDR2 reads SYDVKM. V lost 5 bases and J lost 0, with 10 bases in between. This CDR3 is built from 15 residues. The CDR3 DNA reads TGTGCCAGCAGTAGCAGATCTACAACTAATGAAAAACTGTTTTTT. Amino acid sequence: CASSSRSTTNEKLFF.

This clonotype was recorded at least ten times. This chain uses TRBV20-1 with TRBJ2-5; TRBD2 matches at 8 bases. CDR1 is DFQATT and CDR2 is SNEGSKA in the germline V gene (reference sequence). The V and J ends lost 7 bases and 5 bases, in that order; junction bases with no gene match: 3. The CDR3 spans 11 residues. In DNA form, the CDR3 reads TGCAGTGAAAAGCGGGGGGAGACCCAGTACTTC. Amino acids: CSEKRGETQYF.

This clonotype was counted a few times. The genes are TRBV6-2 or TRBV6-3 and TRBJ1-6; a possible D gene is TRBD1 (6 bases). CDR1 is MNHEY and CDR2 is SVGEGT in the germline V gene. The CDR3 loop spans 15 amino acids. Trimming shortened V by 5 bases and J by 3 bases, and 11 bases separated the two germline ends. The CDR3 region has the DNA TGTGCCAGCAGTCCGGGACATAGCTATAATTCACCCCTCCACTTT. It encodes CASSPGHSYNSPLHF.

The chain uses TRBV25-1 and TRBJ2-7, with TRBD2 matching over 8 bases. The CDR3 has 14 amino acids. V shed 5 bases, J shed 3 bases, and the junction held 6 bases outside the gene matches. Looked up from germline, CDR1 is MGHDK and CDR2 is SYGVNS. DNA for the CDR3: TGTGCCAGCAGTTTAGCGGGGCGGAACTACGAGCAGTACTTC. It specifies CASSLAGRNYEQYF.

This clonotype was observed at least ten times. The rearrangement links TRBV20-1 to TRBJ2-4; 11 bases match TRBD2. The CDR3 has 13 residues. V gave up 4 bases and J gave up 5 bases; unmatched junction bases: 1. Germline CDR1 and CDR2: DFQATT and SNEGSKA (reference sequence). CDR3 nucleotides: TGCAGTGCTACGACTAGCGGGGAAAACATTCAGTACTTC. It specifies CSATTSGENIQYF.

This rearrangement joins TRBV7-6 to TRBJ2-3, with D hard to call. The germline V gene encodes CDR1 SGHVS and CDR2 FNYEAQ. The CDR3 is 16 amino acids. Trimming took 1 base from V and 5 from J, leaving 16 bases between them. In nucleotides, the CDR3 is TGTGCCAGCAGCTTAGTAGGGCCAGAACTTGGAGATACGCAGTATTTT. This sequence encodes CASSLVGPELGDTQYF.

Here the CDR3 DNA reads TGTGCCAGTAGTATTCCAGGACGGGAGACCCAGTACTTC. This codes for CASSIPGRETQYF. The chain is built from TRBV19 and TRBJ2-5; no clear D gene. The CDR3 is 13 residues long. Germline CDR1 is LNHDA and CDR2 is SQIVND (reference sequence). The V end was cut by 3 bases, the J end by 5 bases, with 10 bases between.

This clonotype was seen many times. V usage is TRBV18 and J usage is TRBJ2-2; D ambiguous. Trimming stripped 3 bases from V and 2 bases from J, with 7 bases between. This CDR3 contains 14 residues. Germline assignment: CDR1 KGHSH and CDR2 LQKENI. CDR3 nucleotides: TGTGCCAGCTCACCTGTGGGCAACACCGGGGAGCTGTTTTTT. Translated, it gives CASSPVGNTGELFF.

Ten or more counts support this clonotype. The chain carries TRBV20-1 and TRBJ1-6; D is uncertain. CDR1 is DFQATT and CDR2 is SNEGSKA in the germline V gene (reference sequence). V dropped 4 bases and J dropped 8 bases, with 9 bases sitting between them. This CDR3 comprises 12 residues. The CDR3: CSAIRGYSPLHF. CDR3 nucleotide sequence: TGCAGTGCTATAAGAGGTTATTCACCCCTCCACTTT.

This clonotype was recorded at least ten times. DNA for the CDR3: TGTGCCAGCAGCCACTCGACTAGCGGGGCGCAGTACTTC. Its protein is CASSHSTSGAQYF. This sequence joins TRBV3-1 and TRBJ2-7, with 11 nucleotides matching TRBD2. There are 13 residues in the CDR3. Germline CDR1 reads LGHDT; CDR2 reads YNNKEL (reference sequence). V was clipped by 3 bases and J by 9 bases; unmatched bases: 4.

In this sample, this clonotype turned up many times. The chain has TRBV5-1 and TRBJ1-2, with TRBD1 matching 7 bases. CDR1 and CDR2 from the germline V gene are SGHRS and YFSETQ. J gave up 8 bases and V 0 bases, and 7 bases lay outside the gene matches. The CDR3 has 14 residues. In DNA, the CDR3 is TGCGCCAGCAGCTTGGGACAGGGAGTTGGAGGCTACACCTTC. Its translation: CASSLGQGVGGYTF.

This clonotype was found many times. The gene calls are TRBV7-2 and TRBJ1-4; 10 positions match TRBD1. The V gene end was trimmed by 2 bases and the J gene end by 5 bases; junction bases not matched to a gene: 11. The CDR3 is 18 amino acids. Germline V CDR1 and CDR2: SGHTA, FQGNSA. CDR3 sequence (DNA): TGTGCCAGCAGCTTAAGGGGACAGGGGATTATAGCGAATGAAAAACTGTTTTTT. This translates into CASSLRGQGIIANEKLFF.

The chain links TRBV12-3 or TRBV12-4 to TRBJ2-7; 7 positions match TRBD1. This CDR3 spans 12 amino acids. Trimming cost V 7 bases and J 4 bases; bases outside gene matches: 4. The CDR3 spells CASTTDRYEQYF. The DNA for the CDR3 is TGTGCCAGCACCACGGACAGGTACGAGCAGTACTTC.